A single T cell receptor (beta chain) is shown here with its context. This record comes from a study of monozygotic twins with inflammatory bowel disease. The CDR3 contains 14 residues. The germline V gene has CDR1 DFQATT and CDR2 SNEGSKA (reference sequence). Two nested PCRs, of around 15 and 10 cycles, processed TCRalpha and TCRbeta cDNA. No DNA is given; TCRdb re-called the 5' RACE reads and lists each CDR3 protein once. The sample has roughly 150,000 distinct CDR3 sequences. This TCR came from a human donor with ulcerative colitis or Crohn's disease, or a healthy co-twin of an affected twin (not recorded which). The sequencing input was blood. The genes are TRBV20-1 and TRBJ2-7. Here the CDR3 reads CSARDPYSDHEGYF.